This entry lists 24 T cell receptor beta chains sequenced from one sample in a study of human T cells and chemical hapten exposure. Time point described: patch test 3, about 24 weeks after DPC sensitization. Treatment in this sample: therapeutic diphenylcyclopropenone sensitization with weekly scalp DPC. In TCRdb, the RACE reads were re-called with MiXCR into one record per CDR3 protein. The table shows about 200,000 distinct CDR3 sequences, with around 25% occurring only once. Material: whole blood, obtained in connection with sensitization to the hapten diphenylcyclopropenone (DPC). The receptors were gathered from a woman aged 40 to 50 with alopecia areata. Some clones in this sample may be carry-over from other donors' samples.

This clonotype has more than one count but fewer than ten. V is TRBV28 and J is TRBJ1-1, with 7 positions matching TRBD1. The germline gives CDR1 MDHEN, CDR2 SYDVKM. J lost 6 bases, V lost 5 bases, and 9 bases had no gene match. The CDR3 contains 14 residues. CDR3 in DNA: TGTGCCAGCAGTGGACAGGTGCTAGGCGCTGAAGCTTTCTTT. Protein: CASSGQVLGAEAFF.

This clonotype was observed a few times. The chain's CDR3 is CASSNRQGLEFF. CDR3 nucleotides: TGTGCCAGCAGTAATCGACAGGGGCTCGAGTTCTTC. The chain recombines TRBV6-2 or TRBV6-3 with TRBJ2-1; 8 bases are a match to TRBD1. CDR1 is MNHEY and CDR2 is SVGEGT in the germline V gene. Losses at the gene ends were 5 bases for V and 14 bases for J; bases not matched to a gene: 8. The CDR3 covers 12 residues.

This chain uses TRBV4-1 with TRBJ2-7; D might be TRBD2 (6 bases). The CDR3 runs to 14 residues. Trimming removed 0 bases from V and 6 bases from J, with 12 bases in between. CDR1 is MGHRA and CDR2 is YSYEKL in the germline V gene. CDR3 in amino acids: CASSQEAGSGEQYF. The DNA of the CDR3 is TGCGCCAGCAGCCAAGAGGCCGGGAGTGGCGAGCAGTACTTC.

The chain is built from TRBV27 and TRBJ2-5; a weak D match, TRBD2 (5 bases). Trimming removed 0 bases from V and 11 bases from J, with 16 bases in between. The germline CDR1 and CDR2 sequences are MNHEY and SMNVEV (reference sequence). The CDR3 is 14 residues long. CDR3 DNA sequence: TGTGCCAGCAGTTTATCTGGAACCCCCGGACTTCAGTACTTC. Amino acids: CASSLSGTPGLQYF.

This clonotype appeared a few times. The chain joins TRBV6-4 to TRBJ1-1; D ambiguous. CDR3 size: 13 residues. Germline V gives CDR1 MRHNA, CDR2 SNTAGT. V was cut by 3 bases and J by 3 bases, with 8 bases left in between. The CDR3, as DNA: TGTGCCAGCAGTGAAAGGAGGGACACTGAAGCTTTCTTT. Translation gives CASSERRDTEAFF.

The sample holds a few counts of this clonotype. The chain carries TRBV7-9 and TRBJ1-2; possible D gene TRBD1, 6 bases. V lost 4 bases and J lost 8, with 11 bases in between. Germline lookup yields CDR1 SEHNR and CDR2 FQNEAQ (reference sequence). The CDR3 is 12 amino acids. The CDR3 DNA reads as TGTGCCAGCAGCTCGGACAGCGGCGGCTACACCTTC. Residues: CASSSDSGGYTF.

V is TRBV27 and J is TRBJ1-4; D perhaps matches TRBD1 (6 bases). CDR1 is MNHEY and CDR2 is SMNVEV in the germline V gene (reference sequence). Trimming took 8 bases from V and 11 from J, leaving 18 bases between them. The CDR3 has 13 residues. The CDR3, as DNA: TGTGCCAGCCGACACCTGCAAGGGGGGAAACTGTTTTTT. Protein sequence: CASRHLQGGKLFF.

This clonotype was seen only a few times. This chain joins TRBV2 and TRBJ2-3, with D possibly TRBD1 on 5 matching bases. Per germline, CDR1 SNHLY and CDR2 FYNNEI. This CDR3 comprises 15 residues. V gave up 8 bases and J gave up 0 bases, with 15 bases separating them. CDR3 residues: CASSAGRYSTDTQYF. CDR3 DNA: TGTGCCAGCTCCGCAGGGCGTTATAGCACAGATACGCAGTATTTT.

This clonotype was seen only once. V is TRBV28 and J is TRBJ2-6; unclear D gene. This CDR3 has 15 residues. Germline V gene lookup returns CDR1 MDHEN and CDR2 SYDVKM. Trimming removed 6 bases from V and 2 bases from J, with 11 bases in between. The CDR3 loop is CASSRLRPGANVLTF. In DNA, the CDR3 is TGTGCCAGCAGCCGACTCCGCCCTGGGGCCAACGTCCTGACTTTC.

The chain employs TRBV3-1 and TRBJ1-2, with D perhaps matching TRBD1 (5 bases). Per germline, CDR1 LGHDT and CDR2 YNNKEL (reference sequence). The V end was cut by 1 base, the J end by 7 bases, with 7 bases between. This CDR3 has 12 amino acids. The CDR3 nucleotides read TGTGCCAGCAGCCAAGGTCAGGGTGGCTACACCTTC. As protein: CASSQGQGGYTF.

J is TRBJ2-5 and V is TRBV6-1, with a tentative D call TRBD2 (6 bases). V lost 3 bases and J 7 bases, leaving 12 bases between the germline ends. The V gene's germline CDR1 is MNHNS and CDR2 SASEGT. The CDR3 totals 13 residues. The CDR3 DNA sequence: TGTGCCAGCAGTGATGGGACTGAGAGGACCCAGTACTTC. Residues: CASSDGTERTQYF.

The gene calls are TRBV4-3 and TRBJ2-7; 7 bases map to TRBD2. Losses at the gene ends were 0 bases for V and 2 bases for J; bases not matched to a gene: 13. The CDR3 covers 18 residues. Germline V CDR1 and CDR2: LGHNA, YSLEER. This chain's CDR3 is CASSQDLDGGGITYEQYF. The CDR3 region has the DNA TGCGCCAGCAGCCAAGATCTGGACGGGGGAGGGATTACCTACGAGCAGTACTTC.

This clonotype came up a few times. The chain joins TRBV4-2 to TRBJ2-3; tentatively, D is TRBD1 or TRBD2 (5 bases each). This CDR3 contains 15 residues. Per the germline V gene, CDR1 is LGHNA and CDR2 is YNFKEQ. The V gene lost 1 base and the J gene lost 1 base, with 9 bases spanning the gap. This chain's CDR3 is CASSQAQGGTDTQYF. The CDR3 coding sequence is TGTGCCAGCAGCCAAGCCCAGGGAGGCACAGATACGCAGTATTTT.

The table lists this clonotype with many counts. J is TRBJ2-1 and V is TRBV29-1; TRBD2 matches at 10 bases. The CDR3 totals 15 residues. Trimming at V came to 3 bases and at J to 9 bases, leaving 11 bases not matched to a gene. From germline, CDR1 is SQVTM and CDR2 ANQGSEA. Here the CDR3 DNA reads TGCAGCGTTGATTCGCCGGGACTAGCGATGAGTGAGCAGTTCTTC. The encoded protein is CSVDSPGLAMSEQFF.

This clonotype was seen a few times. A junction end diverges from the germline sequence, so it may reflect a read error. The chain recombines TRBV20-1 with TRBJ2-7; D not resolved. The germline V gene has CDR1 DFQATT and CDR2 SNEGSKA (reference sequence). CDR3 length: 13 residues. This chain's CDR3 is CSAGDRLDHEQYF. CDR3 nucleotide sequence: TGCAGTGCTGGAGACCGGTTAGACCACGAGCAGTACTTC.

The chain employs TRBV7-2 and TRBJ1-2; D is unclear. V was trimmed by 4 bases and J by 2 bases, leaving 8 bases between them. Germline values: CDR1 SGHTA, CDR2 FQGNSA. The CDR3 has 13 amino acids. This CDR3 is CASSSNRNYGYTF. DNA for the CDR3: TGTGCCAGCAGCTCTAACAGAAACTATGGCTACACCTTC.

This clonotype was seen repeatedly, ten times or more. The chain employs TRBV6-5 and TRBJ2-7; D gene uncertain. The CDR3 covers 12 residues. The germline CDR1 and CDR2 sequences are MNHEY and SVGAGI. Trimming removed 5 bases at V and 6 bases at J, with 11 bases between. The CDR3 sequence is CASSTRLGEQYF. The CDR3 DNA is TGTGCCAGCAGTACTCGCTTGGGCGAGCAGTACTTC.

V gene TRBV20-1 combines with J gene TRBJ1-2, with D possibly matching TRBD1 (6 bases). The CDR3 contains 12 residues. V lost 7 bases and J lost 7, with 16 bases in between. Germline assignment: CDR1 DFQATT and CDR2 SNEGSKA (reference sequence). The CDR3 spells CSGEWGPGGYTF. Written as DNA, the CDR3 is TGCAGTGGAGAGTGGGGGCCTGGTGGCTACACCTTC.

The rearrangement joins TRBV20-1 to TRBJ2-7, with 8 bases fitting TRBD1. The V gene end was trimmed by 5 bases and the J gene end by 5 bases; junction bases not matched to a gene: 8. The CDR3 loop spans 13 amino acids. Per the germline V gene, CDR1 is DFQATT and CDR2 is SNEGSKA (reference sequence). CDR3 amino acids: CSAVHGQGNEQYF. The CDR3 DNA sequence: TGCAGTGCTGTTCACGGACAGGGAAACGAGCAGTACTTC.

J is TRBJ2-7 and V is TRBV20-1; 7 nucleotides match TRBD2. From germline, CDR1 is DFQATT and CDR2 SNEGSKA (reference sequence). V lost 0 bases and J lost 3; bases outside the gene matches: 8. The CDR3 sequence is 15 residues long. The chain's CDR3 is CSARDWASGLYEQYF. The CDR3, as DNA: TGCAGTGCTAGAGACTGGGCTAGCGGACTCTACGAGCAGTACTTC.

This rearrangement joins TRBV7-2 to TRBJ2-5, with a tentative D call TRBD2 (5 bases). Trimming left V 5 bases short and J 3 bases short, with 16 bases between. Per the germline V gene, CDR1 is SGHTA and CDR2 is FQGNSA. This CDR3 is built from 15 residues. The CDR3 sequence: CASSARGYREETQYF. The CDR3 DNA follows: TGTGCCAGCAGCGCCAGAGGGTATAGAGAAGAGACCCAGTACTTC.

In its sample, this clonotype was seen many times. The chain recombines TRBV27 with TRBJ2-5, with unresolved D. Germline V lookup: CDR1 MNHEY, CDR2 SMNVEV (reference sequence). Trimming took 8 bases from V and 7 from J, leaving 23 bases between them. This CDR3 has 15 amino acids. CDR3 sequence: CASGKIGTTPWTQYF. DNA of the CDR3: TGTGCCAGCGGAAAAATTGGTACGACTCCCTGGACCCAGTACTTC.

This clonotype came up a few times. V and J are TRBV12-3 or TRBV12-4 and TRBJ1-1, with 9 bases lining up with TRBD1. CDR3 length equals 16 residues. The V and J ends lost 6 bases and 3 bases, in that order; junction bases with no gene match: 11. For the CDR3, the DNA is TGTGCCAGCAGGCCTACAGGGGGCTGGGGGGACACTGAAGCTTTCTTT. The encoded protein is CASRPTGGWGDTEAFF.

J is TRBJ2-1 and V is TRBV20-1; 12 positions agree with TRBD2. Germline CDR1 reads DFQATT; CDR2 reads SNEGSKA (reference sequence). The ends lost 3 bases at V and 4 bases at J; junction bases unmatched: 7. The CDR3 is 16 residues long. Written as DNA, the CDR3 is TGCAGTGCTAGCCTCGGACTAGCGGGAAATTACAATGAGCAGTTCTTC. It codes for CSASLGLAGNYNEQFF.